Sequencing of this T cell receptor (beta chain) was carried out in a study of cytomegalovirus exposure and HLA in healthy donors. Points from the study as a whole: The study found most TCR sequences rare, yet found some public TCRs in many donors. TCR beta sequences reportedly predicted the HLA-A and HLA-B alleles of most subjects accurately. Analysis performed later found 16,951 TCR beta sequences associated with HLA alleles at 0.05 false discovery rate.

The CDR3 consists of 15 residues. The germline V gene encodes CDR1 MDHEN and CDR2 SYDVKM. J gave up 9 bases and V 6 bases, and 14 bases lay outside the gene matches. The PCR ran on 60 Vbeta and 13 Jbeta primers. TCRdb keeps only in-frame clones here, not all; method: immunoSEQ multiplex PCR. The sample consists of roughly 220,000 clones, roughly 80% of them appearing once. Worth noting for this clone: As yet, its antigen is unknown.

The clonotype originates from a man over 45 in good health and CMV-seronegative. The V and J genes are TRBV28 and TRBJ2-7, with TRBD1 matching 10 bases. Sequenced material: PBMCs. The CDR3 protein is CASSSAGTGATWQYF. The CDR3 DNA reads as TGTGCCAGCAGCTCCGCCGGGACAGGGGCGACGTGGCAGTACTTC. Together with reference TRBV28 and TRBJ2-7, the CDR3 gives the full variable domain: DVKVTQSSRYLVKRTGEKVFLECVQDMDHENMFWYRQDPGLGLRLIYFSYDVKMKEKGDIPEGYSVSREKKERFSLILESASTNQTSMYLCASSSAGTGATWQYFGPGTRLTVT.